The 27 T cell receptor beta chains below come from one sample, sequenced in a study of T cell responses to AZD1222 COVID-19 vaccine. Here immunoSEQ multiplex PCR was the method, and the copy in TCRdb shows in-frame clones only, minus some. This table holds about 150,000 clones, under 95% found once. Sequencing was performed on peripheral blood, taken on day 0 of AZD1222 vaccination. All receptors come from an adult in good health.

This chain uses TRBV29-1 with TRBJ2-1; no clear D. The V gene lost 7 bases and the J gene lost 3 bases, with 19 bases spanning the gap. The germline gives CDR1 SQVTM, CDR2 ANQGSEA. The CDR3 sequence is 15 residues long. CDR3 sequence reads: CSAGRSSNIYNEQFF. CDR3 bases: TGCAGCGCCGGTCGGTCCTCTAACATCTACAATGAGCAGTTCTTC.

The CDR3 sequence is CASSVSRDGSYEQYF. The CDR3 bases are TGTGCCAGTAGTGTCTCCCGGGACGGATCCTACGAGCAGTACTTC. J is TRBJ2-7 and V is TRBV19, with D perhaps assigned TRBD1 or TRBD2 (5 bases each). Germline V gene lookup returns CDR1 LNHDA and CDR2 SQIVND (reference sequence). The CDR3 is 15 amino acids. V shed 5 bases and J shed 1 base, with 15 bases lying between them.

This clone was seen a few times. V and J are TRBV9 and TRBJ1-2; tentative D call: TRBD1 (5 bases). The germline V gene encodes CDR1 SGDLS and CDR2 YYNGEE. V lost 4 bases and J 1 base, leaving 14 bases between the germline ends. This CDR3 is built from 15 residues. CDR3 loop: CASSFAWGFNYGYTF. The DNA for the CDR3 is TGTGCCAGCAGCTTCGCGTGGGGGTTTAACTATGGCTACACCTTC.

The chain links TRBV23-1 to TRBJ2-7; D is unclear. TRBV23-1 is given ORF status, its function remaining uncertain. CDR3 length: 11 amino acids. V was cut by 8 bases and J by 3 bases, with 8 bases left in between. CDR3 amino acids: CASYDIYEQYF. The CDR3 DNA is TGCGCCAGCTACGACATCTACGAGCAGTACTTC.

The chain recombines TRBV3-1 (or the pseudogene TRBV3-2) with TRBJ1-2; no firm D call. The germline V gene encodes CDR1 LGHDT and CDR2 YNNKEL (reference sequence). There are 14 residues in the CDR3. V lost 4 bases and J lost 5, with 14 bases in between. The CDR3 here is CASSPSDGSYGYTF. CDR3 sequence (DNA): TGTGCCAGCAGCCCCTCAGACGGATCGTATGGCTACACCTTC.

The V gene is TRBV7-8, the J gene TRBJ1-4; D not certain. The CDR3 is 16 amino acids. CDR1 and CDR2 from the germline V gene are SGHVS and FQNEAQ. V was trimmed by 4 bases and J by 4 bases, leaving 16 bases between them. CDR3 loop: CASSSKDGTYNEKLFF. CDR3 coding DNA: TGTGCCAGCAGCTCCAAGGACGGAACCTATAATGAAAAACTGTTTTTT. The full variable domain, rest sourced from reference TRBV7-8 and TRBJ1-4, is GAGVSQSPRYKVAKRGQDVALRCDPISGHVSLFWYQQALGQGPEFLTYFQNEAQLDKSGLPSDRFFAERPEGSVSTLKIQRTQQEDSAVYLCASSSKDGTYNEKLFFGSGTQLSVL.

This chain uses TRBV6-2 or TRBV6-3 with TRBJ2-3; D might be TRBD2 (6 bases). The length of the CDR3 is 13 residues. Germline V gene lookup returns CDR1 MNHEY and CDR2 SVGEGT. Trimming took 2 bases from V and 9 from J, leaving 12 bases between them. In nucleotides, the CDR3 is TGTGCCAGCAGTTACAGTAGCGGAGGAACGCAGTATTTT. Translated: CASSYSSGGTQYF.

This chain connects TRBV11-2 to TRBJ2-1; D could derive from TRBD1 or TRBD2 (6 bases each). The CDR3 sequence is 16 residues long. The V gene lost 4 bases and the J gene lost 3 bases, with 16 bases spanning the gap. The germline V gene has CDR1 SGHAT and CDR2 FQNNGV. The DNA of the CDR3 is TGTGCCAGCAGCTCCTCGGGGGCATGGGTCTACAATGAGCAGTTCTTC. Its translation: CASSSSGAWVYNEQFF.

The gene calls are TRBV4-3 and TRBJ1-6, with unresolved D. V dropped 4 bases and J dropped 8 bases, with 21 bases sitting between them. The germline gives CDR1 LGHNA, CDR2 YSLEER. The CDR3 is 17 amino acids. CDR3 in amino acids: CASSLQFGIMIDSPLHF. CDR3 coding DNA: TGCGCCAGCAGCCTCCAATTTGGTATAATGATAGATTCACCCCTCCACTTT.

This clone was seen only once. CDR3 sequence reads: CASSQSTGAFF. CDR3 sequence (DNA): TGTGCCAGCAGCCAATCGACCGGAGCTTTCTTT. The chain couples TRBV12-3 or TRBV12-4 to TRBJ1-1, with D unclear. The CDR3 totals 11 residues. V was clipped by 6 bases and J by 10 bases, with 12 bases between them.

This chain connects TRBV5-4 to TRBJ2-1; 7 bases align to TRBD2. Germline V gives CDR1 SGHNT, CDR2 YYREEE (reference sequence). The CDR3 is 15 amino acids. Trimming at V came to 0 bases and at J to 6 bases, leaving 6 bases not matched to a gene. The CDR3 DNA is TGTGCCAGCAGCTTGGATCCCGGGGGGAGCAATGAGCAGTTCTTC. Protein sequence: CASSLDPGGSNEQFF.

This chain joins TRBV25-1 and TRBJ2-2; 9 bases agree with TRBD1. This CDR3 region has 16 residues. J lost 4 bases, V lost 8 bases, and 11 bases had no gene match. The germline CDR1 and CDR2 sequences are MGHDK and SYGVNS. CDR3 sequence: CASPRRTGDFTGELFF. The CDR3 nucleotides read TGTGCCAGCCCCAGAAGGACAGGGGACTTCACCGGGGAGCTGTTTTTT.

This clone counts as medium-sized. The chain has TRBV4-3 and TRBJ2-2; D not certain. CDR1 and CDR2 (germline): LGHNA, YSLEER. Trimming took off 1 base at V and 1 base at J, with 7 bases between the two ends. This CDR3 region has 15 residues. This chain's CDR3 is CASSQAYWNTGELFF. CDR3 DNA sequence: TGCGCCAGCAGCCAAGCTTATTGGAACACCGGGGAGCTGTTTTTT.

The chain links TRBV6-2 or TRBV6-3 to TRBJ2-3; D not certain. The CDR3 contains 13 residues. Trimming left V 5 bases short and J 2 bases short, with 8 bases between. The germline gives CDR1 MNHEY, CDR2 SVGEGT. Here the CDR3 reads CASSPRNTDTQYF. CDR3 sequence (DNA): TGTGCCAGCAGTCCGAGGAACACAGATACGCAGTATTTT.

V usage is TRBV27 and J usage is TRBJ2-7; 7 bases match TRBD2. The CDR3 runs to 16 residues. CDR1 MNHEY and CDR2 SMNVEV come from the germline V gene (reference sequence). V lost 4 bases, J lost 6 bases, and 15 bases stayed unmatched. CDR3 in DNA: TGTGCCAGCAGTTACCTTTCTAGCGGCCTATCTCTCGAGCAGTACTTC. Translated: CASSYLSSGLSLEQYF.

The V call is TRBV9, the J call TRBJ2-3, with D perhaps matching TRBD1 (5 bases). V lost 0 bases and J 1 base, leaving 18 bases between the germline ends. Germline CDR1 SGDLS, CDR2 YYNGEE. This CDR3 spans 18 amino acids. The CDR3 DNA reads as TGTGCCAGCAGCGTAGGGCCAGGGCTTCCCTCAGGCACAGATACGCAGTATTTT. Its protein is CASSVGPGLPSGTDTQYF.

This rearrangement joins TRBV6-1 to TRBJ1-6, with D uncertain. Germline V CDR1 and CDR2: MNHNS, SASEGT. The germline V and J ends were trimmed by 2 bases and 10 bases, with 15 bases remaining between them. The CDR3 is 15 amino acids. CDR3 loop: CASSEHRAVESPLHF. CDR3 nucleotide sequence: TGTGCCAGCAGTGAACATCGGGCAGTCGAATCACCCCTCCACTTT.

This chain uses TRBV10-3 with TRBJ2-4; weak D call: TRBD2 (6 bases). Per the germline V gene, CDR1 is ENHRY and CDR2 is SYGVKD. V lost 2 bases to trimming and J lost 7 bases, with 15 bases between them. The CDR3 covers 15 residues. This CDR3 reads CAISERAGMGNIQYF. In nucleotides, the CDR3 is TGTGCCATCAGTGAGAGGGCGGGAATGGGGAACATTCAGTACTTC.

The chain joins TRBV7-9 to TRBJ1-2, with D perhaps matching TRBD1 (5 bases). Germline V gene lookup returns CDR1 SEHNR and CDR2 FQNEAQ (reference sequence). There are 15 residues in the CDR3. Trimming stripped 4 bases from V and 4 bases from J, with 16 bases between. The CDR3 region is CASSSRGEDVYGYTF. Here the CDR3 DNA reads TGTGCCAGCAGCTCCCGGGGGGAGGACGTCTATGGCTACACCTTC.

The genes are TRBV15 and TRBJ1-1, with TRBD1 as a possible D gene (5 bases). This CDR3 is built from 18 residues. V shed 1 base and J shed 0 bases, with 18 bases lying between them. Germline V lookup: CDR1 LNHNV, CDR2 YYDKDF (reference sequence). CDR3 coding DNA: TGTGCCACCAGCAGAGCCCTTTTTTTGAGGGGAATGAACACTGAAGCTTTCTTT. Translated: CATSRALFLRGMNTEAFF.

This chain connects TRBV12-3 or TRBV12-4 to TRBJ2-7, with unresolved D. The V and J ends lost 6 bases and 0 bases respectively, with 9 bases between them. The CDR3 is 13 amino acids. CDR3 sequence: CASRQRSSYEQYF. DNA of the CDR3: TGTGCCAGCAGACAGAGGAGCTCCTACGAGCAGTACTTC.

The chain employs TRBV7-2 and TRBJ2-2, with TRBD2 identical over 8 bases. The CDR3 has 15 residues. V was pared by 3 bases and J by 9 bases, with 9 bases of the junction left unmatched. Germline-derived CDR1 and CDR2 are SGHTA and FQGNSA. In nucleotides, the CDR3 is TGTGCCAGCAGCTTCGGCGGGAGGAACAGCCGGGAGCTGTTTTTT. Translation gives CASSFGGRNSRELFF. Complete variable domain (other parts from reference TRBV7-2 and TRBJ2-2): GAGVSQSPSNKVTEKGKDVELRCDPISGHTALYWYRQSLGQGLEFLIYFQGNSAPDKSGLPSDRFSAERTGGSVSTLTIQRTQQEDSAVYLCASSFGGRNSRELFFGEGSRLTVL.

This chain uses TRBV12-5 with TRBJ1-1; D gene ambiguous. Trimming left V 4 bases short and J 5 bases short, with 17 bases between. This CDR3 is 15 amino acids long. Germline assignment: CDR1 LGHNT and CDR2 FRNRAP. This chain's CDR3 is CASGSMFRGGTEAFF. The CDR3 DNA sequence: TGTGCTAGTGGTTCCATGTTTCGGGGAGGTACTGAAGCTTTCTTT.

This rearrangement joins TRBV28 to TRBJ1-1, with TRBD1 matching 7 bases. Germline loops: CDR1 MDHEN, CDR2 SYDVKM. J gave up 5 bases and V 6 bases, and 12 bases lay outside the gene matches. The CDR3 length is 15 residues. DNA of the CDR3: TGTGCCAGCAGCCCCGGGACAGCTGGAGGGACTGAAGCTTTCTTT. Translated: CASSPGTAGGTEAFF.

The V call is TRBV13, the J call TRBJ2-5; 7 nucleotides match TRBD2. Per germline, CDR1 PRHDT and CDR2 FYEKMQ (reference sequence). This CDR3 has 16 amino acids. The V segment lost 3 bases and the J segment 1 base; nucleotides outside the gene matches: 8. CDR3 residues: CASSFLGGGAQETQYF. CDR3 nucleotides: TGTGCCAGCAGCTTCTTGGGGGGGGGTGCCCAAGAGACCCAGTACTTC.

The chain carries TRBV6-5 and TRBJ2-2; TRBD2 is a possible D gene (6 bases). The CDR3 length is 15 residues. Deletions cut 2 bases from V and 5 bases from J, with 12 bases between. Germline assignment: CDR1 MNHEY and CDR2 SVGAGI. In nucleotides, the CDR3 is TGTGCCAGCAGTTACGTCGGCGGGGCGACCGGGGAGCTGTTTTTT. It is translated as CASSYVGGATGELFF.

The chain combines TRBV5-4 with TRBJ1-1; D gene uncertain. Trimming cost V 4 bases and J 1 base, with 8 bases left between them. The CDR3 length is 13 residues. Germline V gene sequence: CDR1 SGHNT, CDR2 YYREEE (reference sequence). The CDR3 sequence: CASSRERNTEAFF. In DNA form, the CDR3 reads TGTGCCAGCAGCAGGGAAAGGAACACTGAAGCTTTCTTT.